This T cell receptor (beta chain) is from a study of radiotherapy plus CTLA-4 blockade in lung cancer. The overall study: Objective response rate was over 15%; disease control rate, 31%.

The CDR3 runs to 16 residues. After removal of 6 bases from V and 3 bases from J, the junction contained 12 bases not matched to a gene. Germline lookup yields CDR1 MNHEY and CDR2 SMNVEV (reference sequence). The assay was immunoSEQ multiplex PCR, and TCRdb's table has in-frame clones only and misses some. This table has more than 40,000 clones, over 75% appearing once. In chemo-refractory metastatic non-small-cell lung cancer, patients got ipilimumab CTLA-4 blockade together with focal radiation. This clonotype originated in a human donor with non-small cell lung cancer whose response to radiotherapy plus ipilimumab could not be evaluated. The sample in question was peripheral blood, obtained from a patient treated with radiotherapy plus ipilimumab. The chain couples TRBV27 to TRBJ1-1; TRBD1 aligns across 8 bases. CDR3 coding DNA: TGTGCCAGCAGGACTTGGACGACAGGGGTAGACACTGAAGCTTTCTTT. This sequence encodes CASRTWTTGVDTEAFF.